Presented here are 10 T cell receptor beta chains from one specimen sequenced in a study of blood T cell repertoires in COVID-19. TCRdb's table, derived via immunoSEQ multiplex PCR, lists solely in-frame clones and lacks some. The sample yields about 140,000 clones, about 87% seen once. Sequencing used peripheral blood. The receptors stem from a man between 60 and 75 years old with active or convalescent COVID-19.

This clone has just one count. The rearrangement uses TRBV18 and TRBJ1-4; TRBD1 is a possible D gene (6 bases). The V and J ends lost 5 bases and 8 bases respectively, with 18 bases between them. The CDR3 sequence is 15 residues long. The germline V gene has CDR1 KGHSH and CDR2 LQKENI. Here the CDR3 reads CASSERTASREKLFF. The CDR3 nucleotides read TGTGCCAGCTCAGAACGGACAGCATCGCGGGAAAAACTGTTTTTT.

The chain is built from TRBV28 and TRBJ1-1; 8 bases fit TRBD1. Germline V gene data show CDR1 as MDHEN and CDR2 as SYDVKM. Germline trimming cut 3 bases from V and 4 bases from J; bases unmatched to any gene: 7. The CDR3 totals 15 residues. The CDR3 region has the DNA TGTGCCAGCAGTTTTGGGGACAGGATGCGCACTGAAGCTTTCTTT. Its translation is CASSFGDRMRTEAFF. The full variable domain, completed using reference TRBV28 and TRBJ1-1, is DVKVTQSSRYLVKRTGEKVFLECVQDMDHENMFWYRQDPGLGLRLIYFSYDVKMKEKGDIPEGYSVSREKKERFSLILESASTNQTSMYLCASSFGDRMRTEAFFGQGTRLTVV.

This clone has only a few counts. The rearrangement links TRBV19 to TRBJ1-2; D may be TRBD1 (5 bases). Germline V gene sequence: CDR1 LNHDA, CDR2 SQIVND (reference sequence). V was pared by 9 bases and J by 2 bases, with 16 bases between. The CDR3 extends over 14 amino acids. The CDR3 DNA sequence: TGTGCCAGCGGTGACAGAAAGCACAACTATGGCTACACCTTC. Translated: CASGDRKHNYGYTF.

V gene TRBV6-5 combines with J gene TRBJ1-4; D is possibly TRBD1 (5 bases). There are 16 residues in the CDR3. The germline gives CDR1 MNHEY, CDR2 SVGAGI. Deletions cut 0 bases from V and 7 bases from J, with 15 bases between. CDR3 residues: CASSYSGPGISEKLFF. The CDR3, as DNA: TGTGCCAGCAGTTACTCGGGGCCAGGGATAAGTGAAAAACTGTTTTTT.

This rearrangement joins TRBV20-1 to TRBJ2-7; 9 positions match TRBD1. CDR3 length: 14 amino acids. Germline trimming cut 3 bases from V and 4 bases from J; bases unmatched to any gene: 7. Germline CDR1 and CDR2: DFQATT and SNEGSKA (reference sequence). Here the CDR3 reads CSASSGQGPYEQYF. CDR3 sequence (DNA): TGCAGTGCTAGTTCCGGACAGGGGCCTTACGAGCAGTACTTC.

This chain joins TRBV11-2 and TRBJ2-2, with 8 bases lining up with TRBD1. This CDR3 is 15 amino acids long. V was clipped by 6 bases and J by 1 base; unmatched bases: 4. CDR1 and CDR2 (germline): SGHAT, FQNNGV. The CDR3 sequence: CASRQDRVNTGELFF. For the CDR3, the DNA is TGTGCCAGCAGACAGGACAGGGTGAACACCGGGGAGCTGTTTTTT.

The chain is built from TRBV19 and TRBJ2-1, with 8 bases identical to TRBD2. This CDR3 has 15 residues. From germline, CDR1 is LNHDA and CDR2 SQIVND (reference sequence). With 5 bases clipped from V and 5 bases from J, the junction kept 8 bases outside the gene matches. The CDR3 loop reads CASSGGGRPNNEQFF. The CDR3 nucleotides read TGTGCCAGTAGTGGCGGCGGGAGGCCCAACAATGAGCAGTTCTTC.

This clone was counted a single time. In DNA, the CDR3 is TGTGCCAGCAGACCCGACAGGCGAATGAACACTGAAGCTTTCTTT. Residues: CASRPDRRMNTEAFF. This chain uses TRBV28 with TRBJ1-1; D may be TRBD1 (6 bases). The CDR3 totals 15 residues. The V end was cut by 6 bases, the J end by 0 bases, with 14 bases between. Germline V CDR1 and CDR2: MDHEN, SYDVKM. Based on the CDR3 plus reference TRBV28 and TRBJ1-1, the full variable domain is DVKVTQSSRYLVKRTGEKVFLECVQDMDHENMFWYRQDPGLGLRLIYFSYDVKMKEKGDIPEGYSVSREKKERFSLILESASTNQTSMYLCASRPDRRMNTEAFFGQGTRLTVV.

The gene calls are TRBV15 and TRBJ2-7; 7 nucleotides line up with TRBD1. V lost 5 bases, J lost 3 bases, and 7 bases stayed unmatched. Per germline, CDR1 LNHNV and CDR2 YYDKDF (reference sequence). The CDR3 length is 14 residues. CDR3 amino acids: CATSWRQGFYEQYF. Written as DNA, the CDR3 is TGTGCCACCAGCTGGAGACAGGGCTTCTACGAGCAGTACTTC.

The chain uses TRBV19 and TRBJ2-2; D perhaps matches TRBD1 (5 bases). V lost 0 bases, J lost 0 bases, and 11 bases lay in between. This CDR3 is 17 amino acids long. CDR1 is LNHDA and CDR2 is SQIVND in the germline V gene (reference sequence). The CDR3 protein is CASSIDWGSSNTGELFF. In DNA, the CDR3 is TGTGCCAGTAGTATAGATTGGGGCAGCTCGAACACCGGGGAGCTGTTTTTT.